The 26 T cell receptor beta chains below all came from one sample that was sequenced in a study of blood T cell repertoires in COVID-19. Assay: immunoSEQ multiplex PCR; the TCRdb copy retains only in-frame clones and omits some. This table holds 150,000 to 200,000 clones, less than 85% found once. Sequenced sample: peripheral blood. The source of these receptors is a woman aged 40 to 50 with COVID-19, enrolled during active disease.

V and J are TRBV29-1 and TRBJ2-1; D is ambiguous. The CDR3 covers 16 residues. The V gene's germline CDR1 is SQVTM and CDR2 ANQGSEA. Trimming shortened V by 0 bases and J by 7 bases, and 19 bases separated the two germline ends. The CDR3 nucleotides read TGCAGCGTTGAAGATCTGGGTCGGGTTAGGAGAAATGAGCAGTTCTTC. It is translated as CSVEDLGRVRRNEQFF.

The chain uses TRBV6-5 and TRBJ2-3; 8 nucleotides agree with TRBD2. CDR1 MNHEY and CDR2 SVGAGI come from the germline V gene. The CDR3 extends over 14 amino acids. V was pared by 2 bases and J by 8 bases, with 6 bases of the junction left unmatched. For the CDR3, the DNA is TGTGCCAGCAGTTACGGCCGGGGGGGACTTACGCAGTATTTT. Its protein is CASSYGRGGLTQYF.

The rearrangement joins TRBV7-9 to TRBJ1-2, with D possibly TRBD1 on 5 matching bases. CDR1 is SEHNR, CDR2 FQNEAQ, per germline (reference sequence). V gave up 1 base and J gave up 10 bases, with 16 bases separating them. The CDR3 extends over 14 amino acids. DNA of the CDR3: TGTGCCAGCAGCTTAGTCGGGGGAGGTACTGTCTACACCTTC. As protein: CASSLVGGGTVYTF.

This clone was seen repeatedly, ten times or more. This chain links TRBV29-1 with TRBJ2-1; 8 nucleotides match TRBD2. Germline V gives CDR1 SQVTM, CDR2 ANQGSEA. V lost 4 bases, J lost 4 bases, and 3 bases stayed unmatched. The CDR3 loop spans 13 amino acids. The CDR3 DNA is TGCAGCGTTGCCGGCGGGAGGTACAATGAGCAGTTCTTC. Protein: CSVAGGRYNEQFF.

This clone was seen just once. The rearrangement links TRBV5-8 to TRBJ2-2, with 10 bases matching TRBD1. The CDR3 totals 16 residues. From germline, CDR1 is SGHTS and CDR2 YDEGEE. V gave up 2 bases and J gave up 7 bases; unmatched junction bases: 8. The CDR3 loop reads CASSLIATGGLGELFF. For the CDR3, the DNA is TGTGCCAGCAGCTTAATTGCGACAGGGGGCCTCGGGGAGCTGTTTTTT.

This chain links TRBV11-1 with TRBJ2-2, with D possibly being TRBD1 (6 bases). CDR1 is SGHAT, CDR2 FQDESV, per germline (reference sequence). The CDR3 runs to 16 residues. Between the trimmed V and J ends, which lost 5 bases and 5 bases, there was a span of 18 bases. CDR3: CASSRPVRGHTGELFF. For the CDR3, the DNA is TGTGCCAGCAGCCGTCCCGTCAGGGGACATACCGGGGAGCTGTTTTTT.

This rearrangement joins TRBV2 to TRBJ1-3; weak D call: TRBD1 (5 bases). Trimming took 4 bases from V and 4 from J, leaving 20 bases between them. The CDR3 spans 17 residues. From germline, CDR1 is SNHLY and CDR2 FYNNEI. CDR3 sequence (DNA): TGTGCCAGCAGTGCGGGGGTCGGGAGACACTCGGGAAACACCATATATTTT. Protein product: CASSAGVGRHSGNTIYF.

V gene TRBV2 combines with J gene TRBJ1-5, with D possibly matching TRBD1 (5 bases). Germline V lookup: CDR1 SNHLY, CDR2 FYNNEI. There are 17 residues in the CDR3. V shed 1 base and J shed 1 base, with 14 bases lying between them. CDR3: CASSEVGGEFSNQPQHF. CDR3 sequence (DNA): TGTGCCAGCAGTGAAGTTGGGGGGGAGTTCAGCAATCAGCCCCAGCATTTT.

Comment on this clone: This specimen includes other DNA sequences encoding the same CDR3. The chain recombines TRBV2 with TRBJ2-3, with a tentative D call TRBD2 (5 bases). Per germline, CDR1 SNHLY and CDR2 FYNNEI. V was clipped by 9 bases and J by 6 bases, with 13 bases between them. This CDR3 is built from 12 residues. The CDR3 bases are TGTGCCAGGGAGACTGGCGGGGATACGCAGTATTTT. Translated, it gives CARETGGDTQYF.

Here the CDR3 reads CASSKMAGVHEQYF. The CDR3 DNA reads TGTGCCAGCAGCAAAATGGCGGGAGTACACGAGCAGTACTTC. The chain combines TRBV13 with TRBJ2-7; TRBD2 matches 7 bases. V was pared by 5 bases and J by 5 bases, with 9 bases of the junction left unmatched. Per germline, CDR1 PRHDT and CDR2 FYEKMQ (reference sequence). This CDR3 is built from 14 residues.

The J gene is TRBJ2-1, the V gene TRBV27; TRBD2 agrees at 10 bases. V lost 3 bases, J lost 2 bases, and 4 bases stayed unmatched. Germline lookup yields CDR1 MNHEY and CDR2 SMNVEV (reference sequence). The CDR3 covers 16 residues. In DNA form, the CDR3 reads TGTGCCAGCAGTTTTTCCGGACTAGCGGCCTACAATGAGCAGTTCTTC. It specifies CASSFSGLAAYNEQFF.

A few counts support this clone. The chain is built from TRBV11-2 and TRBJ2-6, with D perhaps TRBD2 (6 bases). This CDR3 is built from 14 residues. V was pared by 5 bases and J by 6 bases, with 11 bases between. CDR1 is SGHAT, CDR2 FQNNGV, per germline. The CDR3 reads CASSRRDAANVLTF. The CDR3 DNA reads TGTGCCAGCAGCCGGCGGGACGCGGCCAACGTCCTGACTTTC.

The rearrangement uses TRBV10-3 and TRBJ2-7; 12 nucleotides agree with TRBD2. The CDR3 spans 15 residues. The trim removed 3 bases at V and 2 bases at J, leaving 2 bases unmatched. Per the germline V gene, CDR1 is ENHRY and CDR2 is SYGVKD. The CDR3 loop reads CAISEGLAGTYEQYV. The CDR3 bases are TGTGCCATCAGTGAAGGACTAGCGGGAACCTACGAGCAGTACGTC.

A few counts support this clone. V gene TRBV18 combines with J gene TRBJ1-5, with TRBD1 as a possible D gene (5 bases). The CDR3 totals 14 residues. V lost 3 bases and J 3 bases, leaving 9 bases between the germline ends. The germline V gene encodes CDR1 KGHSH and CDR2 LQKENI. CDR3 loop: CASSPGDYNQPQHF. DNA of the CDR3: TGTGCCAGCTCACCCGGGGACTACAATCAGCCCCAGCATTTT.

This chain uses TRBV29-1 with TRBJ1-4; D is ambiguous. V was pared by 6 bases and J by 8 bases, with 13 bases between. The germline V gene encodes CDR1 SQVTM and CDR2 ANQGSEA. The CDR3 consists of 12 residues. CDR3 residues: CSVVGDGEKLFF. DNA for the CDR3: TGCAGCGTGGTCGGGGATGGGGAAAAACTGTTTTTT.

The J gene is TRBJ1-6, the V gene TRBV28; D uncertain. Germline V gene sequence: CDR1 MDHEN, CDR2 SYDVKM. Trimming took off 4 bases at V and 6 bases at J, with 10 bases between the two ends. The CDR3 has 14 amino acids. CDR3 sequence: CASSSRLFNSPLHF. In DNA, the CDR3 is TGTGCCAGCAGTTCGCGGCTGTTTAATTCACCCCTCCACTTT. Filled out from reference TRBV28 and TRBJ1-6, the complete variable domain reads DVKVTQSSRYLVKRTGEKVFLECVQDMDHENMFWYRQDPGLGLRLIYFSYDVKMKEKGDIPEGYSVSREKKERFSLILESASTNQTSMYLCASSSRLFNSPLHFGNGTRLTVT.

V gene TRBV19 combines with J gene TRBJ1-5, with 11 bases aligning to TRBD1. CDR3 length: 16 amino acids. The J segment lost 10 bases and the V segment lost 3 bases, leaving 11 bases of the junction unmatched. Germline V CDR1 and CDR2: LNHDA, SQIVND (reference sequence). Written as DNA, the CDR3 is TGTGCCAGTAGTATCTCCGGGACAGGGGGAGGAAAACCCCAGCATTTT. This gives the protein CASSISGTGGGKPQHF.

V is TRBV5-1 and J is TRBJ2-7; D is uncertain. Germline-derived CDR1 and CDR2 are SGHRS and YFSETQ. This CDR3 spans 13 amino acids. V shed 0 bases and J shed 4 bases, with 8 bases lying between them. As DNA, the CDR3 is TGCGCCAGCAGCTTGGGAGGAATATACGAGCAGTACTTC. Translation gives CASSLGGIYEQYF.

This chain links TRBV5-1 with TRBJ2-1; 13 bases are shared with TRBD2. Germline lookup yields CDR1 SGHRS and CDR2 YFSETQ. Trimming removed 3 bases from V and 6 bases from J; junction bases left unmatched: 3. The CDR3 loop spans 15 amino acids. The CDR3 loop reads CASSWTSGSFNEQFF. The DNA of the CDR3 is TGCGCCAGCAGCTGGACTAGCGGGAGTTTCAATGAGCAGTTCTTC.

V usage is TRBV4-1 and J usage is TRBJ1-5; TRBD1 matches at 9 bases. Losses at the gene ends were 0 bases for V and 1 base for J; bases not matched to a gene: 1. CDR1 is MGHRA, CDR2 YSYEKL, per germline. The CDR3 length is 16 residues. CDR3 protein: CASSQDGTGSNQPQHF. CDR3 bases: TGCGCCAGCAGCCAAGATGGGACAGGGAGCAATCAGCCCCAGCATTTT.

The chain carries TRBV11-3 and TRBJ2-1; D unclear. Trimming pared 5 bases from V and 12 bases from J, leaving 17 bases between. The CDR3 has 13 residues. Germline CDR1 and CDR2: SGHNT and YENEEA. In DNA, the CDR3 is TGTGCCAGCAGCGCTCTTCCTGGCGGAAGGCAGTTCTTC. This translates into CASSALPGGRQFF.

The chain carries TRBV13 and TRBJ2-2, with D perhaps TRBD1 (6 bases). The CDR3 is 13 residues long. The germline V gene has CDR1 PRHDT and CDR2 FYEKMQ (reference sequence). Trimming pared 6 bases from V and 6 bases from J, leaving 11 bases between. CDR3 nucleotide sequence: TGTGCCAGCAGACAGGGAGTCCCCGGGGAGCTGTTTTTT. The encoded protein is CASRQGVPGELFF.

The chain is built from TRBV6-6 and TRBJ1-1; TRBD1 agrees at 7 bases. The V and J ends lost 6 bases and 4 bases, in that order; junction bases with no gene match: 5. This CDR3 is 13 amino acids long. Germline CDR1 is MNHNY and CDR2 is SVGAGI (reference sequence). CDR3 nucleotide sequence: TGTGCCAGCAGCACAGACAGGGCCACTGAAGCTTTCTTT. Translated: CASSTDRATEAFF.

This clone was seen ten or more times. The genes are TRBV6-4 and TRBJ1-2; no definite D call. The CDR3 is 12 amino acids. Germline V lookup: CDR1 MRHNA, CDR2 SNTAGT. Trimming took 2 bases from V and 4 from J, leaving 5 bases between them. In DNA form, the CDR3 reads TGTGCCAGCAGTGACCCTCTCTATGGCTACACCTTC. Protein sequence: CASSDPLYGYTF.

The rearrangement uses TRBV30 and TRBJ1-6, with D tentatively TRBD1 (6 bases). This CDR3 region has 14 residues. V was pared by 4 bases and J by 7 bases, with 14 bases between. Germline V gives CDR1 GTSNPN, CDR2 SVGIG (reference sequence). CDR3 region: CAWNPDSFNSPLHF. The CDR3 coding sequence is TGTGCCTGGAATCCGGACAGTTTCAATTCACCCCTCCACTTT.

This chain uses TRBV3-1 (or the pseudogene TRBV3-2) with TRBJ2-5; tentative D call: TRBD2 (5 bases). Trimming removed 1 base from V and 5 bases from J, with 17 bases in between. The CDR3 totals 16 residues. Germline V CDR1 and CDR2: LGHDT, YNNKEL (reference sequence). The chain's CDR3 is CASSQVTRGSGETQYF. For the CDR3, the DNA is TGTGCCAGCAGCCAAGTCACGAGAGGGTCTGGGGAGACCCAGTACTTC.